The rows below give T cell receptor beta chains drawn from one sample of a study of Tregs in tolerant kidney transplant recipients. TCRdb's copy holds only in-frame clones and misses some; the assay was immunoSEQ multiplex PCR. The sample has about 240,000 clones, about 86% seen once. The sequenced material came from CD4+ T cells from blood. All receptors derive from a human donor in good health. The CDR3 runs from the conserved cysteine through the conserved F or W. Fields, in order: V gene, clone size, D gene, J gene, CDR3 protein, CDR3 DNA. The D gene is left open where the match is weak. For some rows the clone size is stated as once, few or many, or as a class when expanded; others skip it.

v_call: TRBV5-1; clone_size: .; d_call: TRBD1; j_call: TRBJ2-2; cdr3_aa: CASSYRDRGPTNTGELFF; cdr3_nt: TGCGCCAGCAGCTACCGGGACAGGGGACCAACGAACACCGGGGAGCTGTTTTTT
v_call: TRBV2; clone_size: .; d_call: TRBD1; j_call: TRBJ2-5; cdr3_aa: CASNLDRGGSGAQYF; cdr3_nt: TGTGCCAGTAACCTGGACAGGGGGGGGTCCGGGGCCCAGTACTTC
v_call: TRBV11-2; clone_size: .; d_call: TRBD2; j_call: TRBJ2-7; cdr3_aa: CASSWRGSSYEQYF; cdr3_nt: TGTGCCAGCAGCTGGCGGGGGAGCTCCTACGAGCAGTACTTC
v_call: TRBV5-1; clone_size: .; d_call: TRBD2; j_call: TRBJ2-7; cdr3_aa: CASSPGLAGVYEQYF; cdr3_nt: TGCGCCAGCAGCCCGGGACTAGCGGGGGTCTACGAGCAGTACTTC
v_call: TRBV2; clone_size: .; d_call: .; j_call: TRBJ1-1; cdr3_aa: CASSKRVDTEAFF; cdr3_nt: TGTGCCAGCAGTAAGAGAGTTGACACTGAAGCTTTCTTT
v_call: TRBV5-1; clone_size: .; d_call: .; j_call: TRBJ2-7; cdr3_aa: CASSPRAGFNEQYF; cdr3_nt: TGCGCCAGCAGCCCGCGGGCGGGCTTCAACGAGCAGTACTTC
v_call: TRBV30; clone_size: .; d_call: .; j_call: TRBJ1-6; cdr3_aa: CAYSRQQNSPLHF; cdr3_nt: TGTGCCTACTCCCGACAGCAAAATTCACCCCTCCACTTT
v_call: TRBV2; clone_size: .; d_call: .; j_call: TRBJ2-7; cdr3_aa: CASRQGSHEQYF; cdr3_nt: TGTGCCAGCAGACAGGGTTCCCACGAGCAGTACTTC
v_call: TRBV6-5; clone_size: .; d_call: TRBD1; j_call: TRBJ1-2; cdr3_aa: CASSLGQGAQGYTF; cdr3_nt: TGTGCCAGCAGCCTGGGACAGGGGGCGCAAGGCTACACCTTC
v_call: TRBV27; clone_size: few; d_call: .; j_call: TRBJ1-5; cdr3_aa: CASSSPRPQHF; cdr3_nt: TGTGCCAGCAGTTCACCTAGGCCCCAGCATTTT
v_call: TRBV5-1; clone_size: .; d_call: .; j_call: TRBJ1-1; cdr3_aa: CASSLAATANTEAFF; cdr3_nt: TGCGCCAGCAGCTTGGCCGCGACGGCGAACACTGAAGCTTTCTTT
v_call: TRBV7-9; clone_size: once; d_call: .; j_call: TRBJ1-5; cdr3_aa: CASSFAMGQPQHF; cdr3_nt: TGTGCCAGCAGCTTTGCCATGGGTCAGCCCCAGCATTTT
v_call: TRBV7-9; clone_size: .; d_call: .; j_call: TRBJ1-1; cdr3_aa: CASTPTEGGRHFF; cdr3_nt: TGTGCCAGCACCCCCACCGAGGGTGGCAGACACTTCTTT
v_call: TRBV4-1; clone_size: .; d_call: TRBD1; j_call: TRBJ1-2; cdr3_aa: CASSQEGTGGNYGYTF; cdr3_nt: TGCGCCAGCAGCCAAGAGGGGACAGGGGGTAACTATGGCTACACCTTC
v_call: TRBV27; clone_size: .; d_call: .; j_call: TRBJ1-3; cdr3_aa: CASSYNGLSAGNTIYF; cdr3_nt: TGTGCCAGCAGTTATAACGGACTGAGCGCTGGAAACACCATATATTTT
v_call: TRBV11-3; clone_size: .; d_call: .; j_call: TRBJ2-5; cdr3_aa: CASSLGLDETQYF; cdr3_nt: TGTGCCAGCAGCTTAGGGCTAGATGAGACCCAGTACTTC
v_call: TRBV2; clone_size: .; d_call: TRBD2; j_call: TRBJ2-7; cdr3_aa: CASLGGLANFDYEQYF; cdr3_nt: TGTGCCAGCCTGGGGGGACTAGCGAATTTCGATTACGAGCAGTACTTC
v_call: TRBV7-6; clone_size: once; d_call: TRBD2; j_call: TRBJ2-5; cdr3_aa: CASSLLAGVRETQYF; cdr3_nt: TGTGCCAGCAGCTTATTAGCGGGGGTCCGGGAGACCCAGTACTTC
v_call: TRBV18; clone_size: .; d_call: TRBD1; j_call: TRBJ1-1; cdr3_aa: CASSPARGYEAFF; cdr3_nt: TGTGCCAGCTCACCAGCCAGGGGGTATGAAGCTTTCTTT
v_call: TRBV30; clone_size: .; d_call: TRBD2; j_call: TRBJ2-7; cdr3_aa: CAWSVLAARGEQYF; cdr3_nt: TGTGCCTGGAGTGTACTAGCGGCTAGGGGAGAGCAGTACTTC
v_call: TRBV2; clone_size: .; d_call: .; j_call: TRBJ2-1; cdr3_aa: CASSLLRVADEQFF; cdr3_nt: TGTGCCAGCAGTCTCTTGAGGGTAGCAGATGAGCAGTTCTTC
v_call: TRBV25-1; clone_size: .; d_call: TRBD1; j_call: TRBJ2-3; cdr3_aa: CASSVRQGASDTQYF; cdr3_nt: TGTGCCAGCAGTGTCCGACAGGGGGCCTCAGATACGCAGTATTTT
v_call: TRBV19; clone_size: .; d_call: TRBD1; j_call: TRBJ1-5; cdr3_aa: CASSPGTGSNQPQHF; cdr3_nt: TGTGCCAGTAGTCCCGGGACAGGAAGCAATCAGCCCCAGCATTTT
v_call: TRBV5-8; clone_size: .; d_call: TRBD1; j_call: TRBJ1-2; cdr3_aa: CASSWRDRGSYGYTF; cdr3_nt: TGTGCCAGCAGCTGGAGGGACAGGGGATCCTATGGCTACACCTTC
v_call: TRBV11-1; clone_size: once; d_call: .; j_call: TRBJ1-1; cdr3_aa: CASKGVGAMNTEAFF; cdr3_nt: TGTGCCAGCAAGGGGGTAGGGGCCATGAACACTGAAGCTTTCTTT
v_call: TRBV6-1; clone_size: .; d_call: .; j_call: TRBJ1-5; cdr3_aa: CASSEASLSVGQPQHF; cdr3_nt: TGTGCCAGCAGTGAAGCATCTCTCTCAGTAGGTCAGCCCCAGCATTTT
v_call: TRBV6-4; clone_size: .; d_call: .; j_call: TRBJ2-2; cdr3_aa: CASSGAENTGELFF; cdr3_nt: TGTGCCAGCAGTGGGGCAGAAAACACCGGGGAGCTGTTTTTT
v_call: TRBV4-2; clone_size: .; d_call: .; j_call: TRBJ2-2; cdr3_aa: CASSQARGGNTGELFF; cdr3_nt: TGTGCCAGCAGCCAAGCTAGGGGGGGTAACACCGGGGAGCTGTTTTTT
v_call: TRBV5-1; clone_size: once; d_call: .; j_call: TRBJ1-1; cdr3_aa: CASSPGDSTGIGEAFF; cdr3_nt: TGCGCCAGCAGCCCCGGGGATTCGACGGGAATCGGTGAAGCTTTCTTT
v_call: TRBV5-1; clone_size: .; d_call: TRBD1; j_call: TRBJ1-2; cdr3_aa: CASSLYTGANYGYTF; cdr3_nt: TGCGCCAGCAGCTTATATACAGGGGCTAACTATGGCTACACCTTC
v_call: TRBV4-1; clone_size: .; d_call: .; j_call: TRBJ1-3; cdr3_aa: CASSPQGRDTIYF; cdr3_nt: TGCGCCAGCAGCCCCCAGGGGCGGGACACCATATATTTT
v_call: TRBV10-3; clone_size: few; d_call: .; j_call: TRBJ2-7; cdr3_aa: CAISESRALSYEQYF; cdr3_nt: TGTGCCATCAGTGAGTCCCGGGCCCTCTCCTACGAGCAGTACTTC
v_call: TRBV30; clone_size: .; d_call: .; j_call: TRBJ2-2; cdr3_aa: CAWREPGGTGELFF; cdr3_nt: TGTGCCTGGAGGGAACCCGGTGGCACCGGGGAGCTGTTTTTT
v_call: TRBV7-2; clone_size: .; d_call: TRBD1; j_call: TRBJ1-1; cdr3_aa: CASSWDRDTEAFF; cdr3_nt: TGTGCCAGCAGCTGGGACAGGGACACTGAAGCTTTCTTT
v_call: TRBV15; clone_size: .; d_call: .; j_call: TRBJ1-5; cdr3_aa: CATSSGDAGISNQPQHF; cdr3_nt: TGTGCCACCAGCAGTGGGGACGCGGGGATCAGCAATCAGCCCCAGCATTTT
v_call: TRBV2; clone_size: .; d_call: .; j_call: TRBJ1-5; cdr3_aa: CASSKDLGGSNQPQHF; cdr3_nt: TGTGCCAGCAGTAAGGACCTGGGCGGGAGCAATCAGCCCCAGCATTTT
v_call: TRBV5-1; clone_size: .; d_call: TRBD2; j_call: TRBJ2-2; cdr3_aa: CASSGLAPNTGELFF; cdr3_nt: TGCGCCAGCAGCGGACTAGCGCCGAACACCGGGGAGCTGTTTTTT
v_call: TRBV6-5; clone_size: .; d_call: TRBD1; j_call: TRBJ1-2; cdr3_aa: CASSYSRDRGLGYTF; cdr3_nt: TGTGCCAGCAGTTACTCTCGGGACAGGGGGCTTGGCTACACCTTC
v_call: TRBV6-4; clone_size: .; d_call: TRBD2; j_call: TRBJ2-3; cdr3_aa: CASSDSDGGAGTDTQYF; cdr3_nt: TGTGCCAGCAGTGACTCCGACGGGGGGGCCGGCACAGATACGCAGTATTTT
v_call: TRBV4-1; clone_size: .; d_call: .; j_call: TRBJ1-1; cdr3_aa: CASSREGRDYMNTEAFF; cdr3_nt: TGCGCCAGCAGCCGTGAGGGTAGGGATTACATGAACACTGAAGCTTTCTTT
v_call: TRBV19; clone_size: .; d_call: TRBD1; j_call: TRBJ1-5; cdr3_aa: CASETGVAQPQHF; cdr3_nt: TGTGCCAGTGAGACAGGGGTGGCTCAGCCCCAGCATTTT
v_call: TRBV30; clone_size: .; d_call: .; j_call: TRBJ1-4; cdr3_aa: CAWSLASNEKLFF; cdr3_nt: TGTGCCTGGTCCCTGGCCTCGAATGAAAAACTGTTTTTT